These 15 T cell receptor beta chains originate from one sample sequenced in a study of T cell changes during pregnancy in multiple sclerosis. The assay was immunoSEQ multiplex PCR, and TCRdb's table has in-frame clones only and misses some. The sample holds fewer than 110,000 clones, about 90% seen once. The input for sequencing was peripheral blood, taken after pregnancy. The receptor set was obtained from a female donor with multiple sclerosis, enrolled in a pregnancy study.

The CDR3 region is CASSLEGLYTDTQYF. CDR3 coding DNA: TGTGCCAGCAGCTTGGAGGGACTCTACACAGATACGCAGTATTTT. The V call is TRBV5-5, the J call TRBJ2-3; D is perhaps TRBD2 (6 bases). Trimming took 0 bases from V and 2 from J, leaving 10 bases between them. The CDR3 is 15 residues long. The germline V gene encodes CDR1 SGHKS and CDR2 YYEKEE (reference sequence).

This chain connects TRBV7-6 to TRBJ1-1; TRBD1 agrees at 7 bases. Germline V gene sequence: CDR1 SGHVS, CDR2 FNYEAQ. This CDR3 comprises 15 residues. J lost 0 bases, V lost 5 bases, and 6 bases had no gene match. The CDR3 region is CASSVSGQMNTEAFF. The CDR3 region has the DNA TGTGCCAGCAGCGTTTCGGGACAGATGAACACTGAAGCTTTCTTT.

V is TRBV18 and J is TRBJ1-5, with no clear D. Trimming pared 6 bases from V and 2 bases from J, leaving 11 bases between. The germline V gene has CDR1 KGHSH and CDR2 LQKENI. This CDR3 has 14 amino acids. CDR3 coding DNA: TGTGCCAGCTCTTCCACTCAGGGCAATCAGCCCCAGCATTTT. Translating it yields CASSSTQGNQPQHF.

The J gene is TRBJ2-2, the V gene TRBV19; D gene uncertain. CDR1 is LNHDA, CDR2 SQIVND, per germline (reference sequence). The CDR3 runs to 13 residues. V dropped 3 bases and J dropped 2 bases, with 4 bases sitting between them. This chain's CDR3 is CASSMRNTGELFF. The CDR3 nucleotides are TGTGCCAGTAGTATGCGCAACACCGGGGAGCTGTTTTTT.

The rearrangement links TRBV6-5 to TRBJ2-7; 7 bases agree with TRBD2. Germline-derived CDR1 and CDR2 are MNHEY and SVGAGI. This CDR3 is 14 amino acids long. The J segment lost 2 bases and the V segment lost 2 bases, leaving 3 bases of the junction unmatched. The CDR3 DNA reads as TGTGCCAGCAGTTACGCTAGCGGTACCTACGAGCAGTACTTC. As protein: CASSYASGTYEQYF.

This clone was counted a single time. The chain links TRBV28 to TRBJ2-7, with D possibly matching TRBD2 (6 bases). This CDR3 spans 14 amino acids. CDR1 is MDHEN, CDR2 SYDVKM, per germline. Trimming removed 5 bases from V and 4 bases from J, with 15 bases in between. The CDR3 DNA is TGTGCCAGCAGTCGGGCGGGACCCTCGTACGAGCAGTACTTC. Amino acid sequence: CASSRAGPSYEQYF. Looking up the rest from reference TRBV28 and TRBJ2-7 gives the full variable domain: DVKVTQSSRYLVKRTGEKVFLECVQDMDHENMFWYRQDPGLGLRLIYFSYDVKMKEKGDIPEGYSVSREKKERFSLILESASTNQTSMYLCASSRAGPSYEQYFGPGTRLTVT.

The rearrangement joins TRBV5-1 to TRBJ2-3, with TRBD1 matching 11 bases. Germline loops: CDR1 SGHRS, CDR2 YFSETQ. The trim removed 4 bases at V and 4 bases at J, leaving 5 bases unmatched. This CDR3 has 15 amino acids. The CDR3 DNA reads TGCGCCAGCAGCCAAGGACAGGGGGCGGCAGATACGCAGTATTTT. It encodes CASSQGQGAADTQYF.

V and J are TRBV14 and TRBJ2-5, with a weak D call TRBD2 (6 bases). The V gene lost 1 base and the J gene lost 4 bases, with 19 bases spanning the gap. CDR1 and CDR2 from the germline V gene are SGHDN and FVKESK. CDR3 length: 17 residues. CDR3 nucleotides: TGTGCCAGCAGCCAAGGATTTAGCGGATGGGTGTCAGAGACCCAGTACTTC. It codes for CASSQGFSGWVSETQYF.

J is TRBJ2-5 and V is TRBV19, with D unresolved. From germline, CDR1 is LNHDA and CDR2 SQIVND (reference sequence). The CDR3 sequence is 13 residues long. Trimming cost V 6 bases and J 7 bases, with 15 bases left between them. The CDR3 protein is CASSPELLGTQYF. The CDR3 DNA follows: TGTGCCAGTAGCCCGGAGTTACTGGGGACCCAGTACTTC.

The chain has TRBV7-8 and TRBJ2-7; a weak D match, TRBD2 (6 bases). The CDR3 runs to 16 residues. From germline, CDR1 is SGHVS and CDR2 FQNEAQ. The V end was cut by 8 bases, the J end by 0 bases, with 20 bases between. Written as DNA, the CDR3 is TGTGCCAGCGGGGGGTTTGGGTCCCTGAGCTCCTACGAGCAGTACTTC. Translating it yields CASGGFGSLSSYEQYF.

The rearrangement uses TRBV18 and TRBJ2-5; D not resolved. The CDR3 extends over 13 amino acids. V dropped 3 bases and J dropped 2 bases, with 7 bases sitting between them. The germline V gene encodes CDR1 KGHSH and CDR2 LQKENI. The CDR3 nucleotides are TGTGCCAGCTCACCCGGAGTTCAAGAGACCCAGTACTTC. Translating it yields CASSPGVQETQYF. The full variable domain, its missing parts supplied by reference TRBV18 and TRBJ2-5, is NAGVMQNPRHLVRRRGQEARLRCSPMKGHSHVYWYRQLPEEGLKFMVYLQKENIIDESGMPKERFSAEFPKEGPSILRIQQVVRGDSAAYFCASSPGVQETQYFGPGTRLLVL.

This sequence joins TRBV4-3 and TRBJ2-5; TRBD2 agrees at 8 bases. The germline CDR1 and CDR2 sequences are LGHNA and YSLEER. The junction had 6 bases not matched to a gene; V was cut back by 4 bases and J by 5 bases. This CDR3 has 14 amino acids. The CDR3 sequence: CASSPGTSWETQYF. The CDR3 coding sequence is TGCGCCAGCAGCCCCGGGACTAGTTGGGAGACCCAGTACTTC.

V usage is TRBV19 and J usage is TRBJ1-2; 7 nucleotides agree with TRBD1. Germline assignment: CDR1 LNHDA and CDR2 SQIVND (reference sequence). Trimming at V came to 7 bases and at J to 2 bases, leaving 10 bases not matched to a gene. The CDR3 spans 15 residues. CDR3 sequence (DNA): TGTGCCAGTACCATTGGGGACAGCGAGAACTATGGCTACACCTTC. Amino acid sequence: CASTIGDSENYGYTF.

V gene TRBV28 combines with J gene TRBJ2-1, with 9 bases fitting TRBD2. Germline CDR1 and CDR2: MDHEN and SYDVKM. The trim removed 1 base at V and 4 bases at J, leaving 5 bases unmatched. The CDR3 runs 16 residues. The CDR3 sequence is CASSLSGSGGYNEQFF. In DNA form, the CDR3 reads TGTGCCAGCAGTTTATCCGGGAGCGGGGGGTACAATGAGCAGTTCTTC.

The sample holds one count of this clone. V and J are TRBV28 and TRBJ1-5, with D possibly being TRBD1 (5 bases). CDR3 length equals 18 residues. Trimming pared 5 bases from V and 1 base from J, leaving 21 bases between. Germline CDR1 and CDR2: MDHEN and SYDVKM. The CDR3 is CASSGAGKLGVSNQPQHF. The CDR3 DNA reads TGTGCCAGCAGTGGGGCCGGTAAATTGGGCGTCAGCAATCAGCCCCAGCATTTT.